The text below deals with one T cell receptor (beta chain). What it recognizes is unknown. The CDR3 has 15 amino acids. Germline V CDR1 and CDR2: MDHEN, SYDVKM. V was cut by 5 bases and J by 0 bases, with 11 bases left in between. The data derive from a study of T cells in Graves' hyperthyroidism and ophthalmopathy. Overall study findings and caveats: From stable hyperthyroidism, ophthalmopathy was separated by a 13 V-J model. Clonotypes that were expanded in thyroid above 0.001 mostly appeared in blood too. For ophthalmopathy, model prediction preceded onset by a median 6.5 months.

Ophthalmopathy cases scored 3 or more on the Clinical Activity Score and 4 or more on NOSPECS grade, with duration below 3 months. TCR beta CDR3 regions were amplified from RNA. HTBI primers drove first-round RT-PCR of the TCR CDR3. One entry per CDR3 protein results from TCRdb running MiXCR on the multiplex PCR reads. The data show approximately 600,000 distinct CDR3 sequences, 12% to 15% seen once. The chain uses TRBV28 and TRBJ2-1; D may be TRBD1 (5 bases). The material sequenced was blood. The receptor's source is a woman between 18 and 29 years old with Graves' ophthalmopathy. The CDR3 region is CASSPTTVSYNEQFF. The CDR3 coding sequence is TGTGCCAGCAGTCCTACGACAGTCTCCTACAATGAGCAGTTCTTC.